Shown below are 5 T cell receptor beta chains from a single sample sequenced in a study of blood T cell repertoires in COVID-19. Sequenced by immunoSEQ multiplex PCR; TCRdb stores in-frame clones only, minus some. The table has hundreds of thousands of clones, about nine tenths seen once. Sequenced: PBMCs or T cells enriched from blood (not recorded which). Source of these receptors: a woman aged 35 to 49 with acute COVID-19.

This clone was detected once. The V and J genes are TRBV2 and TRBJ2-3; 7 bases align to TRBD2. The CDR3 covers 14 residues. The germline CDR1 and CDR2 sequences are SNHLY and FYNNEI. Trimming removed 7 bases from V and 4 bases from J; junction bases left unmatched: 8. DNA for the CDR3: TGTGCCAGCAACCCTGGGAGGGGCCCAGATACGCAGTATTTT. Translating it yields CASNPGRGPDTQYF.

The chain joins TRBV2 to TRBJ2-7, with 9 bases lining up with TRBD1. The CDR3 is 15 residues long. V lost 3 bases and J lost 3; bases outside the gene matches: 6. Germline V gene data show CDR1 as SNHLY and CDR2 as FYNNEI. CDR3 sequence reads: CASSDPGTGNYEQYV. The CDR3 DNA reads TGTGCCAGCAGTGACCCCGGGACAGGGAACTACGAGCAGTACGTC.

This sequence joins TRBV11-2 and TRBJ2-2; 16 nucleotides agree with TRBD2. Trimming cost V 7 bases and J 3 bases; bases outside gene matches: 8. The CDR3 is 18 amino acids. CDR1 SGHAT and CDR2 FQNNGV come from the germline V gene. CDR3: CASTPTGTSGRDTGELFF. As DNA, the CDR3 is TGTGCCAGCACGCCAACAGGGACTAGCGGGAGGGACACCGGGGAGCTGTTTTTT. The complete variable domain, with remaining parts taken from reference TRBV11-2 and TRBJ2-2, reads EAGVAQSPRYKIIEKRQSVAFWCNPISGHATLYWYQQILGQGPKLLIQFQNNGVVDDSQLPKDRFSAERLKGVDSTLKIQPAKLEDSAVYLCASTPTGTSGRDTGELFFGEGSRLTVL.

This clone showed up just once. The CDR3 DNA reads TGCAGCGCCCCGCAGAGACAGGGGGCCTCTGAAGCTTTCTTT. Translated, it gives CSAPQRQGASEAFF. The chain combines TRBV29-1 with TRBJ1-1; 10 nucleotides match TRBD1. The CDR3 contains 14 residues. Trimming cost V 7 bases and J 6 bases; bases outside gene matches: 11. Per germline, CDR1 SQVTM and CDR2 ANQGSEA.

V usage is TRBV2 and J usage is TRBJ1-6, with a tentative D call TRBD1 (6 bases). The germline V and J ends were trimmed by 6 bases and 7 bases, with 13 bases remaining between them. The CDR3 loop spans 14 amino acids. Germline V gene sequence: CDR1 SNHLY, CDR2 FYNNEI. The CDR3 sequence is CASSQQGTNSPLHF. CDR3 DNA: TGTGCCAGCAGCCAACAGGGAACCAATTCACCCCTCCACTTT.